This T cell receptor (beta chain) originates from a study of CXCR3-negative and CXCR3-positive naive CD8 T cells. TRB cDNA was prepared as libraries by UMI-labeled 5' RACE. For each CDR3 protein, TCRdb gives one entry from its re-call of the 5' RACE reads, without DNA. Recorded here are fewer than 50,000 distinct CDR3 sequences; the top ten clones represent roughly 1.4%. Study observations and caveats: Within a donor, both naive subsets shared TRBV-TRBJ usage, unlike memory cells.

As to this clonotype: The antigen is undetermined.

The CDR3 length is 14 residues. Germline V gene sequence: CDR1 SGHRS, CDR2 YFSETQ. The origin of this receptor is a human donor in good health. Some clones in this sample may be carry-over from other donors' samples. The J gene is TRBJ2-1, the V gene TRBV5-1; without DNA, the TCRdb call of TRBD1 cannot be checked. Sequenced: naive CXCR3- CD8+ T cells from blood. This sample's subset: CD45RO-CCR7+CD27+CD95- naive CD8+ T cells lacking CXCR3 (TNR3-). CDR3 in amino acids: CASIPGQGYNEQFF.